What follows are 5 T cell receptor beta chains derived from one specimen sequenced in a study of T-cell memory formation after mild COVID-19. One entry per CDR3 protein, called by TCRdb with MiXCR from the 5' RACE reads. The data show over 450,000 distinct CDR3 sequences, with roughly 20% seen just once and roughly an eighth held by the top ten. The sample comprised PBMCs or a T cell subset sorted from them (not recorded which). Source of these receptors: an adult woman who had mild COVID-19 (a few samples of this study predate the infection). Cell type and time point are not known.

The genes are TRBV4-3 and TRBJ2-3; TRBD1 might be the D (6 bases). Germline V gives CDR1 LGHNA, CDR2 YSLEER. V shed 0 bases and J shed 4 bases, with 14 bases lying between them. This CDR3 comprises 16 residues. This CDR3 reads CASSQDLTGRADTQYF. DNA for the CDR3: TGCGCCAGCAGCCAAGATCTAACAGGGCGGGCAGATACGCAGTATTTT.

This rearrangement joins TRBV12-3 or TRBV12-4 to TRBJ1-2, with D unresolved. There are 13 residues in the CDR3. Deletions cut 5 bases from V and 4 bases from J, with 11 bases between. The DNA for the CDR3 is TGTGCCAGCAGTGCGACGGCGATCTATGGCTACACCTTC. Protein: CASSATAIYGYTF.

CDR3 in amino acids: CASSGGTGENGYTF. CDR3 DNA sequence: TGTGCCAGCAGCGGGGGAACAGGGGAAAATGGCTACACCTTC. J is TRBJ1-2 and V is TRBV9, with TRBD1 matching 7 bases. Germline V gene lookup returns CDR1 SGDLS and CDR2 YYNGEE. This CDR3 has 14 residues. J was trimmed by 6 bases and V by 3 bases; bases with no gene match: 8.

The genes are TRBV20-1 and TRBJ1-2; D is ambiguous. Germline V gene lookup returns CDR1 DFQATT and CDR2 SNEGSKA (reference sequence). The CDR3 spans 13 residues. With 3 bases removed from V and 0 bases from J, the gap between germline ends came to 8 bases. In nucleotides, the CDR3 is TGCAGTGCTAGCAAGAATACTAACTATGGCTACACCTTC. The encoded protein is CSASKNTNYGYTF.

V is TRBV15 and J is TRBJ2-1, with TRBD2 matching 12 bases. There are 16 residues in the CDR3. The germline V gene encodes CDR1 LNHNV and CDR2 YYDKDF (reference sequence). Trimming at V came to 3 bases and at J to 8 bases, leaving 8 bases not matched to a gene. The chain's CDR3 is CATSRPTSGSGDEQFF. DNA for the CDR3: TGTGCCACCAGCAGGCCGACTAGCGGGAGTGGGGATGAGCAGTTCTTC. Together with reference TRBV15 and TRBJ2-1, the CDR3 gives the full variable domain: DAMVIQNPRYQVTQFGKPVTLSCSQTLNHNVMYWYQQKSSQAPKLLFHYYDKDFNNEADTPDNFQSRRPNTSFCFLDIRSPGLGDTAMYLCATSRPTSGSGDEQFFGPGTRLTVL.